This T cell receptor (beta chain) came from a study of blood T cell repertoires in COVID-19. Study in general: There were acute and convalescent COVID-19 samples, and they came from the United States, Italy and Spain. T cells, B-cell-depleted T cells, or PBMCs supplied cDNA or gDNA.

CDR1 is SGHDN and CDR2 is FVKESK in the germline V gene. The CDR3 is made up of 17 amino acids. V was cut by 1 base and J by 3 bases, with 17 bases left in between. In the source study's methods: Counts of nucleated cells, estimated from reference gene primer amplification, were obtained. TCRdb keeps only in-frame clones here, not all; method: immunoSEQ multiplex PCR. That table is the source of V, J and clone size, and D and trimming were worked out from the DNA. The data contain 350,000 to 450,000 clones, around 87% of them seen just once; the ten biggest clones take up approximately 2.4%. This clonotype originated in a woman in her sixties with COVID-19, enrolled during active disease. The chain recombines TRBV14 with TRBJ2-3; D is possibly TRBD1 (6 bases). The sequenced sample was peripheral blood. The CDR3 spells CASSQGWGQKGTDTQYF. CDR3 nucleotides: TGTGCCAGCAGCCAAGGATGGGGGCAGAAGGGAACAGATACGCAGTATTTT.